This is a list of T cell receptor beta chains from one sample in a study of blood T cell repertoires in COVID-19. The repertoire was sequenced with immunoSEQ multiplex PCR; TCRdb's copy has only in-frame clones and lacks some. The sample includes fewer than 15,000 clones, around 90% of them seen just once. The sample comprised peripheral blood. The receptor set was obtained from a woman aged 70-85 years with active COVID-19. CDR3s include the opening cysteine and the closing phenylalanine or tryptophan. The order of the fields is J gene, V gene, clone size, D gene, CDR3 DNA, CDR3 protein. The D gene is left open where the match is weak. Not every row has a clone size; where given, it reads once, few, many or a size class.

TRBJ2-4	TRBV5-6	.	TRBD2	TGTGCCAGCAGCCCTCGGACTAGCGGAGGGGCTCTAGCCAAAAACATTCAGTACTTC	CASSPRTSGGALAKNIQYF
TRBJ1-5	TRBV27	.	TRBD1	TGTGCCAGCAGTTCCGCTGGACAGGGGCACCAGCCCCAGCATTTT	CASSSAGQGHQPQHF
TRBJ2-7	TRBV7-2	.	TRBD2	TGTGCCAGCAGCCCAGGACTAGCGGGAAAAGATGCCTACGAGCAGTACTTC	CASSPGLAGKDAYEQYF
TRBJ2-7	TRBV2	.	.	TGTGCCAGCAGTGACGATCAGGGGTGGCCTTTGAAGCAGTACTTC	CASSDDQGWPLKQYF
TRBJ1-1	TRBV19	.	.	TGTGCCAGTAGTCCCGGGAGCGGTGGACGTGAAGCTTTCTTT	CASSPGSGGREAFF
TRBJ2-7	TRBV29-1	.	TRBD2	TGCAGCGTTGGGGCCGGGACTAGCGGGGTAGAGCAGTACTTC	CSVGAGTSGVEQYF
TRBJ2-1	TRBV2	.	TRBD2	TGTGCCAGCAGTGTTGGAGCGGGAGGGGCGTATGAGCAGTTCTTC	CASSVGAGGAYEQFF
TRBJ2-1	TRBV6-6	.	.	TGTGCCAGCAGTTATGGACAGGGAGGGAATGAGCAGTTCTTC	CASSYGQGGNEQFF
TRBJ2-2	TRBV5-1	once	TRBD1	TGCGCCAGCAGCATCGGACAGGGCCCAGGGTTAGGGACCGGGGAGCTGTTTTTT	CASSIGQGPGLGTGELFF
TRBJ2-3	TRBV20-1	.	.	TGCAGTGCCGCAGTTACAGATACGCAGTATTTT	CSAAVTDTQYF
TRBJ1-5	TRBV2	.	.	TGTGCCAGCAGTGATGGCATCGATCAGCCCCAGCATTTT	CASSDGIDQPQHF
TRBJ2-7	TRBV25-1	.	TRBD1	TGTGCCAGCAGTGTGACAGGGTCCTACGAGCAGTACTTC	CASSVTGSYEQYF
TRBJ1-5	TRBV6-2/TRBV6-3	.	.	TGTGCCAGCAGTCAGGGCGGGCCCCAGCATTTT	CASSQGGPQHF
TRBJ2-7	TRBV9	.	TRBD1	TGTGCCAGCAGCGTAGATCCGGGACAGGGACCCTACGAGCAGTACTTC	CASSVDPGQGPYEQYF
TRBJ1-6	TRBV18	.	TRBD1	TGTGCCAGCTCACCGACAGGGGATAATTCACCCCTCCACTTT	CASSPTGDNSPLHF
TRBJ1-1	TRBV10-3	.	.	TGTGCCATCAGTGTAGGAGAGGTGGGGAACACTGAAGCTTTCTTT	CAISVGEVGNTEAFF
TRBJ2-3	TRBV11-2	.	.	TGTGCCAGCAGCTTAGATCAAAGGGGTCCAGATACGCAGTATTTT	CASSLDQRGPDTQYF
TRBJ2-1	TRBV24-1	.	TRBD2	TGTGCCACCAGTGATTCCTCTCTCGGCGCTAGCGGCGTCCTCAATGAGCAGTTCTTC	CATSDSSLGASGVLNEQFF
TRBJ1-4	TRBV24-1	.	.	TGTGCCACCAGTGATGGCGGAGCAACTAATGAAAAACTGTTTTTT	CATSDGGATNEKLFF
TRBJ1-2	TRBV30	few	.	TGTGCCTGGGACAGGAGTAACTATGGCTACACCTTC	CAWDRSNYGYTF
TRBJ2-5	TRBV5-1	.	TRBD2	TGCGCCAGCAGCTTGGCCACTAGCGGGACCCTACAAGAGACCCAGTACTTC	CASSLATSGTLQETQYF
TRBJ2-7	TRBV7-2	.	.	TGTGCCAGCAGCTTAGAGACAGGGACTGCCTACGAGCAGTACTTC	CASSLETGTAYEQYF
TRBJ1-2	TRBV6-2/TRBV6-3	.	TRBD1	TGTGCCAGCAGTTACTCGACAGGGGGCTATGAGTCTGGCTACACCTTC	CASSYSTGGYESGYTF
TRBJ2-1	TRBV19	.	TRBD2	TGTGCCAGTAGTATTCTAGCGGGAGGCAATGAGCAGTTCTTC	CASSILAGGNEQFF
TRBJ2-5	TRBV9	.	.	TGTGCCAGCAGCGTAGAGGGGCGCCAAGAGACCCAGTACTTC	CASSVEGRQETQYF
TRBJ2-3	TRBV7-6	once	TRBD2	TGTGCCAGCAGCTTAGGCCTAGCGGGAGATACGCAGTATTTT	CASSLGLAGDTQYF
TRBJ2-7	TRBV4-1	.	TRBD2	TGCGCCAGCAGCCATTTTGTACTAGCGGGAGTTGAGCAGTACTTC	CASSHFVLAGVEQYF
TRBJ1-6	TRBV2	.	TRBD1	TGTGCCAGCAGAACGACAGGGGCTGATAATTCACCCCTCCACTTT	CASRTTGADNSPLHF
TRBJ1-4	TRBV14	.	.	TGTGCCAGCAGCCAATTAACAAATATAAATGAAAAACTGTTTTTT	CASSQLTNINEKLFF
TRBJ2-3	TRBV6-5	once	TRBD1	TGTGCCAGCAGTCCGACAGGGGACCATACGCAGTATTTT	CASSPTGDHTQYF
TRBJ2-4	TRBV23-1	.	.	TGCGCCAGCAGTCACCACATATTATTAGCCAAAAACATTCAGTACTTC	CASSHHILLAKNIQYF
TRBJ2-1	TRBV6-5	.	TRBD2	TGTGCCAGCAGTAGGACTAGCGGGAGTTACAATGAGCAGTTCTTC	CASSRTSGSYNEQFF
TRBJ2-7	TRBV13	few	TRBD2	TGTGCCAGCAGAGAGACTAGCGGGAGTGGAGTGTACGAGCAGTACTTC	CASRETSGSGVYEQYF
TRBJ2-2	TRBV24-1	once	TRBD2	TGTGCCACCAGTGAGCGGACTAGCGGGAGGGCCCCGAACACCGGGGAGCTGTTTTTT	CATSERTSGRAPNTGELFF
TRBJ2-2	TRBV4-1	.	.	TGCGCCAGCAGCCAAGTCAGTTTTGACAGAGAAACCGGGGGGCTGTTTTTT	CASSQVSFDRETGGLFF
TRBJ1-2	TRBV30	.	TRBD1	TGTGCCTGGAGTCGGACAGGGATTACCTCTAACTATGGCTACACCTTC	CAWSRTGITSNYGYTF
TRBJ2-3	TRBV18	.	TRBD2	TGTGCCAGCTCACCAGGACTAGCGGGACGAGATACGCAGTATTTT	CASSPGLAGRDTQYF